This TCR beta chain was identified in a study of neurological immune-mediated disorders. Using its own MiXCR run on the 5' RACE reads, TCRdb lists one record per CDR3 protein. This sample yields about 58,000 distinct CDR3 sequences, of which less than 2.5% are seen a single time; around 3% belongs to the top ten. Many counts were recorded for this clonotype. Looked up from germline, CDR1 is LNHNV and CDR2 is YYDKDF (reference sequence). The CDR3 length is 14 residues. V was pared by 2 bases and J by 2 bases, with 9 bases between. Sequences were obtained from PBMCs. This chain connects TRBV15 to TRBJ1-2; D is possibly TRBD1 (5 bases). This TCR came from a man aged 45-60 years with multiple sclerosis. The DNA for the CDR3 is TGTGCCACCAGCAGACTAGGGGAGAACTATGGCTACACCTTC. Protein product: CATSRLGENYGYTF.